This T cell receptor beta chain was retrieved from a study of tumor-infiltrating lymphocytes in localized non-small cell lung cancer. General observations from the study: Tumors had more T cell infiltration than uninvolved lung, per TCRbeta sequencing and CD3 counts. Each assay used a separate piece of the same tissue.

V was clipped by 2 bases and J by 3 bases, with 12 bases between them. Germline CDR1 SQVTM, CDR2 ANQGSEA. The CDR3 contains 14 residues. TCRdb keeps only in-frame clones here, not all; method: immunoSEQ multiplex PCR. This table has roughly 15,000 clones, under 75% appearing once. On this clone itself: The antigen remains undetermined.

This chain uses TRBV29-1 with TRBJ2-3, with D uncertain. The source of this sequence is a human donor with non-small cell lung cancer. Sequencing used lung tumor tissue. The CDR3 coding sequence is TGCAGCGTTGAAACCCGGGTCCGGACAGATACGCAGTATTTT. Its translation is CSVETRVRTDTQYF.